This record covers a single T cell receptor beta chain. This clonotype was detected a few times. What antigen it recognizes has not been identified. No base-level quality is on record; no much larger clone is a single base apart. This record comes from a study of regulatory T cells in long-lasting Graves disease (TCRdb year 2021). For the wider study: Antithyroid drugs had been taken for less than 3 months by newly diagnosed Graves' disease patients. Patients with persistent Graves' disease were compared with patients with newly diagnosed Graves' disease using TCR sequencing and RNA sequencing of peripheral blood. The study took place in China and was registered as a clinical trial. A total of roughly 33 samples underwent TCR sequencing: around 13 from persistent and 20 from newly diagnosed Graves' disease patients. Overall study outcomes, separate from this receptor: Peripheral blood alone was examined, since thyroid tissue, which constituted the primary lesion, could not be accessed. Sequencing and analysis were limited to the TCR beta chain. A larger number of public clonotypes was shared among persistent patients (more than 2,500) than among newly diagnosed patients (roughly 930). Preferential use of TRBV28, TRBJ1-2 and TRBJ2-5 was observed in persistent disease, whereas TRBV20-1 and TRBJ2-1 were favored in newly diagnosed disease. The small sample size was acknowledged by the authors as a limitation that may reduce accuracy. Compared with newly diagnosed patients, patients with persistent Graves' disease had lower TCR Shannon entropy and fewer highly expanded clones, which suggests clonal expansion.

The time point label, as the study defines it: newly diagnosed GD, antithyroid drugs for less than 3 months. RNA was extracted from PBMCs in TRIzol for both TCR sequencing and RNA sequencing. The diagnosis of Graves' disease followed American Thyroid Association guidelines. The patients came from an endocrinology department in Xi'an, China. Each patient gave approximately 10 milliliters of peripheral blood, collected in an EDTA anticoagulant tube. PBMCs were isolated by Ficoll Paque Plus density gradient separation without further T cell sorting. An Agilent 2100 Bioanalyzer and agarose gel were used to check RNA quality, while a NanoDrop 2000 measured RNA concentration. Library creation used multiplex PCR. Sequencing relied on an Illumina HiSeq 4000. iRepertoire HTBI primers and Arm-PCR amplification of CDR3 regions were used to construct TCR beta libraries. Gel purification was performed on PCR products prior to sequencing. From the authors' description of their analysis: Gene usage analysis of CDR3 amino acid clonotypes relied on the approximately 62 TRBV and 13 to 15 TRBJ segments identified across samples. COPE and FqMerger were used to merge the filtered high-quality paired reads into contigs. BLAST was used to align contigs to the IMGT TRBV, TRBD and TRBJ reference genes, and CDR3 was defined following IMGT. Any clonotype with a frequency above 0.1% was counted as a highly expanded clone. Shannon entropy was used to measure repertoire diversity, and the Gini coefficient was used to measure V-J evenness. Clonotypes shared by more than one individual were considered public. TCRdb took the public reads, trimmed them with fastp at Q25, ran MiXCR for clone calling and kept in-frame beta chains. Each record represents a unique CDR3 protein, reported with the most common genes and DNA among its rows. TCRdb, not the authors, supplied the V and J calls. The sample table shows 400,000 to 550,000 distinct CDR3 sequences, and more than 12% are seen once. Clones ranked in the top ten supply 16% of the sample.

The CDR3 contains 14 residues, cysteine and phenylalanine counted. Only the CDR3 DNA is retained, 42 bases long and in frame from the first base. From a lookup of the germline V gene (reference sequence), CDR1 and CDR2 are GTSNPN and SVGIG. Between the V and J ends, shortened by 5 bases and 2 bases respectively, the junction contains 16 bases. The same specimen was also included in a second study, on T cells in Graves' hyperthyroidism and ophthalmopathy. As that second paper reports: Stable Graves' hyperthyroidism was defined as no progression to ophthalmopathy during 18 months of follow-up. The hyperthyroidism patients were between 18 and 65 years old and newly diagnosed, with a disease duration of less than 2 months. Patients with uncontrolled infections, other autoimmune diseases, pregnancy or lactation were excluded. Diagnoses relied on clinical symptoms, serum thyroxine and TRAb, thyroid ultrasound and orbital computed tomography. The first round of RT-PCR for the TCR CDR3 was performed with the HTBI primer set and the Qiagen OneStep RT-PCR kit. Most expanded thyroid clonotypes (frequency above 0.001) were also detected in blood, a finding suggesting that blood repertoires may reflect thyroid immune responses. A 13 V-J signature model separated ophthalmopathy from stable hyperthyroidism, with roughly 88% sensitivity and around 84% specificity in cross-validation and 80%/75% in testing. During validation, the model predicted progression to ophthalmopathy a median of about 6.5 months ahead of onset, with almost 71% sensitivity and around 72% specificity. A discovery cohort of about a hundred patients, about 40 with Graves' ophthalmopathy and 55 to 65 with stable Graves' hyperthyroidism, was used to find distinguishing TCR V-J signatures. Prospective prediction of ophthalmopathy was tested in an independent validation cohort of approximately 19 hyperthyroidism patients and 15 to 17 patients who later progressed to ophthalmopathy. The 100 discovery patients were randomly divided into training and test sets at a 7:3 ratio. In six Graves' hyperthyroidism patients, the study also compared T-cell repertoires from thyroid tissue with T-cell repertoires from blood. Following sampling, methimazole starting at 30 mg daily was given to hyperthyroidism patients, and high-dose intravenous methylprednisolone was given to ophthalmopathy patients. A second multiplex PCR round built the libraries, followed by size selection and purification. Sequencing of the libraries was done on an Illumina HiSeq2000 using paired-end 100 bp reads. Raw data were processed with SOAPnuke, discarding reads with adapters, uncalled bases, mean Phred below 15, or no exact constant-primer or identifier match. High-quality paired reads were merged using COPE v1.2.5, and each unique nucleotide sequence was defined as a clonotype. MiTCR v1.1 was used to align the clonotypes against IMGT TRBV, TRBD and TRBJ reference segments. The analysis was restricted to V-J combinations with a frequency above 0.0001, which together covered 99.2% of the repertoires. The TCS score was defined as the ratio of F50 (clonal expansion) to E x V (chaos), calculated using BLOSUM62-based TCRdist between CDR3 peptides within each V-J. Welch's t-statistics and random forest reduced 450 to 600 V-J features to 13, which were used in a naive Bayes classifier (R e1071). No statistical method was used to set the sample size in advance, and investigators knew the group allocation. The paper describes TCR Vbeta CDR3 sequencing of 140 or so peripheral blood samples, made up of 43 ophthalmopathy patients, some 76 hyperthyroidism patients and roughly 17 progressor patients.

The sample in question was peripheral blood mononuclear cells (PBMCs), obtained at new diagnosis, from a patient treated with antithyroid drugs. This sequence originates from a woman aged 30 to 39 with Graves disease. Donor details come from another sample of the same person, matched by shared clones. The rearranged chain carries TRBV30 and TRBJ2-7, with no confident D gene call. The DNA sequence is TGTGCCTGGGATATGGAAGGACGGACCTACGAGCAGTACTTC. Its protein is CAWDMEGRTYEQYF.